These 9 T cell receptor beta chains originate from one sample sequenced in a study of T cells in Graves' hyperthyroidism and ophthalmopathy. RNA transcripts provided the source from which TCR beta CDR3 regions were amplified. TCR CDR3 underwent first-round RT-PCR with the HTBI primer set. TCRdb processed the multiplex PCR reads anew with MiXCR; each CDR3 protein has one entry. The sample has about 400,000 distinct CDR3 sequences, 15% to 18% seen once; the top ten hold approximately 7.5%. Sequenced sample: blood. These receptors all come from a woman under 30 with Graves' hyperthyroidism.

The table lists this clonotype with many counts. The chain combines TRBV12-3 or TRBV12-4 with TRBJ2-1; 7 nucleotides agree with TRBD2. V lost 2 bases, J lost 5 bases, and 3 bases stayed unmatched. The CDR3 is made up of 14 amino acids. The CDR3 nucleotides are TGTGCCAGCAGTTTAAGGCGGGGGAACAATGAGCAGTTCTTC. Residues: CASSLRRGNNEQFF.

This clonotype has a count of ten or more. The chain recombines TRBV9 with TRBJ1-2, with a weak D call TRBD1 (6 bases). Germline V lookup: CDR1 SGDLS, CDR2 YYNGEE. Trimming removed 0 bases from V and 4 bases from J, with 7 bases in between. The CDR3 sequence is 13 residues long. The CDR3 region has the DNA TGTGCCAGCAGCGTAGGGGACATCTATGGCTACACCTTC. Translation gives CASSVGDIYGYTF.

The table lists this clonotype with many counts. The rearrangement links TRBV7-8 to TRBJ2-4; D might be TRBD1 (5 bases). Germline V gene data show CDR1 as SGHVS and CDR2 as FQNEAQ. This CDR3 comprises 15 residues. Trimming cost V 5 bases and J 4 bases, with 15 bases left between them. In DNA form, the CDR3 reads TGTGCCAGCAGCCCTGAGAATAGACAGAAAAACATTCAGTACTTC. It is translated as CASSPENRQKNIQYF.

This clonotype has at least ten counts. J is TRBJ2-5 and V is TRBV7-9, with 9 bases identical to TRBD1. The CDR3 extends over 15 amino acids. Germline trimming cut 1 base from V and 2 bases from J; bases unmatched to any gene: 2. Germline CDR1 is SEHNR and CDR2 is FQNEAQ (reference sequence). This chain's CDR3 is CASSLGDRVQETQYF. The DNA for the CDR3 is TGTGCCAGCAGCTTAGGGGACAGGGTACAAGAGACCCAGTACTTC.

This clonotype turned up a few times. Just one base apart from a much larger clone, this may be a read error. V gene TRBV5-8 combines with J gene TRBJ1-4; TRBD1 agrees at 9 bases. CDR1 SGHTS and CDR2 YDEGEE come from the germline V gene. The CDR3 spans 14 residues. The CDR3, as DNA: TGTGCCTGCAGCCTGGGACAGGGTGGGGAAAAACTGTTTTTT. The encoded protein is CACSLGQGGEKLFF.

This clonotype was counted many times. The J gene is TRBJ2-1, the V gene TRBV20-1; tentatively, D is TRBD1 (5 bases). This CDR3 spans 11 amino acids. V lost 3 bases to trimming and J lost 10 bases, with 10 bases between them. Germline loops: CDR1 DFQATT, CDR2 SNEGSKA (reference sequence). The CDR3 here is CSASRGLEQFF. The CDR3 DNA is TGCAGTGCTAGTAGGGGCCTCGAGCAGTTCTTC.

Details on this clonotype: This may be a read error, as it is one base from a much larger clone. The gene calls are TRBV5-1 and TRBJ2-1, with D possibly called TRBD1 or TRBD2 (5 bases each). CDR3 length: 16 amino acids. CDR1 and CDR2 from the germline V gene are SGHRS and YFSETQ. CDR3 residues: CTSSGFGAGLGVEQFF. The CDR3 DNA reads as TGCACCAGCAGCGGATTCGGGGCGGGCCTTGGGGTGGAGCAGTTCTTC.

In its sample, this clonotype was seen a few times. CDR3 amino acids: CASSYGTHTGELFF. CDR3 coding DNA: TGTGCCAGCAGCTACGGGACCCACACCGGGGAGCTGTTTTTT. This rearrangement joins TRBV5-8 to TRBJ2-2; D might be TRBD1 or TRBD2, each matching 5 bases. This CDR3 contains 14 residues. V was trimmed by 3 bases and J by 3 bases, leaving 9 bases between them. CDR1 and CDR2 (germline): SGHTS, YDEGEE.

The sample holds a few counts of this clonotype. The CDR3, as DNA: TGTGCCACCAGGGGCCTTAACACCGGGGAGCTGTTTTTT. Translating gives CATRGLNTGELFF. The V and J genes are TRBV15 and TRBJ2-2; D not resolved. V was clipped by 6 bases and J by 2 bases, with 7 bases between them. The CDR3 totals 13 residues. CDR1 and CDR2 from the germline V gene are LNHNV and YYDKDF (reference sequence).